This TCR beta chain was found in a study of blood T cell repertoires in COVID-19. TCRdb keeps only in-frame clones here, not all; method: immunoSEQ multiplex PCR. The sample holds 120,000 or so clones, around 86% seen once. Per germline, CDR1 SGHDT and CDR2 YYEEEE. This CDR3 has 15 residues. With 5 bases clipped from V and 4 bases from J, the junction kept 4 bases outside the gene matches. Sequenced input: peripheral blood. This TCR derives from a man aged 35 to 55 with acute or convalescent COVID-19. The chain combines TRBV5-6 with TRBJ2-5, with 14 nucleotides matching TRBD2. The CDR3 region has the DNA TGTGCCAGCAGGGGGACTAGCGGGAGCCCAGAGACCCAGTACTTC. Its translation is CASRGTSGSPETQYF. Filled out from reference TRBV5-6 and TRBJ2-5, the complete variable domain reads DAGVTQSPTHLIKTRGQQVTLRCSPKSGHDTVSWYQQALGQGPQFIFQYYEEEERQRGNFPDRFSGHQFPNYSSELNVNALLLGDSALYLCASRGTSGSPETQYFGPGTRLLVL.